This T cell receptor beta chain emerged from a study of T cells in Graves' hyperthyroidism and ophthalmopathy. Study-level points and caveats: The model's output predicted ophthalmopathy at a median of roughly seven months prior to onset. Appearing also in blood were most of the thyroid clonotypes expanded above 0.001. In simple terms, a model built on 13 V-J features told ophthalmopathy apart from stable hyperthyroidism.

This clonotype was counted at least ten times. As yet, its antigen is unknown. Amplified TCR beta CDR3 regions came from RNA transcripts. In the first-round RT-PCR of the TCR CDR3, the HTBI primer set was used. Using its own MiXCR run on the multiplex PCR reads, TCRdb lists one record per CDR3 protein. The sample carries 480,000 or so distinct CDR3 sequences, 46% recorded once. Diagnoses were made from clinical symptoms, serum measures (thyroxine and TRAb), thyroid ultrasound and orbital computed tomography. Trimming shortened V by 7 bases and J by 5 bases, and 20 bases separated the two germline ends. The CDR3 consists of 15 residues. Germline assignment: CDR1 LNHDA and CDR2 SQIVND (reference sequence).

The sequenced sample was peripheral blood or thyroid tissue (not recorded which). The sequence derives from an adult woman with Graves' disease, either hyperthyroidism or ophthalmopathy (not recorded which). This chain joins TRBV19 and TRBJ1-1, with D hard to call. CDR3 coding DNA: TGTGCCAGTACCCCCTGGGAAGGCTTGGGGACTGAAGCTTTCTTT. Translating gives CASTPWEGLGTEAFF.